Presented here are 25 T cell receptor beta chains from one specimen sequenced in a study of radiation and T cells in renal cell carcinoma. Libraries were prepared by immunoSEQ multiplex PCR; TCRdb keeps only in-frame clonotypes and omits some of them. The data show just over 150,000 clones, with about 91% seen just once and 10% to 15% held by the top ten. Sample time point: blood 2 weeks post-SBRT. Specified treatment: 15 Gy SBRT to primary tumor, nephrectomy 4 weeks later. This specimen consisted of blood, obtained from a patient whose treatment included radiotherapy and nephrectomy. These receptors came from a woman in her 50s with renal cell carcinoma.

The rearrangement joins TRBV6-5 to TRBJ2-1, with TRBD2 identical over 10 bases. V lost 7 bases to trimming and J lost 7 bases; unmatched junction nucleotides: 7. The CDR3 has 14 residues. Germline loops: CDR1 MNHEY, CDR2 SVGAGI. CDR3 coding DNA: TGTGCCAGCAAACCGGGACTAGCGTTGAATGAGCAGTTCTTC. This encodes CASKPGLALNEQFF.

CDR3 DNA sequence: TGTGCCAGCTCACCAGACAGGGGGGGGAGGAACACTGAAGCTTTCTTT. Protein product: CASSPDRGGRNTEAFF. V and J are TRBV18 and TRBJ1-1, with TRBD1 matching 9 bases. J gave up 1 base and V 2 bases, and 5 bases lay outside the gene matches. The CDR3 consists of 16 residues. Germline CDR1 KGHSH, CDR2 LQKENI.

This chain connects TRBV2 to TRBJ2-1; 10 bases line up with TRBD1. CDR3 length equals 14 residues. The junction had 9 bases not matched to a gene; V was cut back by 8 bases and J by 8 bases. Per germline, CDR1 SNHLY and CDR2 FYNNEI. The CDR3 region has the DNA TGTGCCAGCTCTCCGGGACAGGGGTTCCATGAGCAGTTCTTC. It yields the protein CASSPGQGFHEQFF.

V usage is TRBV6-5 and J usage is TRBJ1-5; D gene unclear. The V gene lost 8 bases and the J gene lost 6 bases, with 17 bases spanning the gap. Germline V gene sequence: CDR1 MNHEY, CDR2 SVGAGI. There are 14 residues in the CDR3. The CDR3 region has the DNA TGTGCCAGCCAGCGGGGAGAAGGAATTCAGCCCCAGCATTTT. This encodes CASQRGEGIQPQHF.

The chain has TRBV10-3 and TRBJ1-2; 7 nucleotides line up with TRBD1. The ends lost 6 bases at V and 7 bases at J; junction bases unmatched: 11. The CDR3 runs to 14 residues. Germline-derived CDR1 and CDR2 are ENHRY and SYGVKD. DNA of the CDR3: TGTGCCATCAGCAACCAGGGGGAGGGACCTGGCTACACCTTC. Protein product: CAISNQGEGPGYTF.

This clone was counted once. CDR3 DNA: TGTGCCAGCAGCCGCGACCCGATTACTGAAGCTTTCTTT. This gives the protein CASSRDPITEAFF. The genes are TRBV25-1 and TRBJ1-1; D is uncertain. The CDR3 is 13 amino acids. CDR1 and CDR2 from the germline V gene are MGHDK and SYGVNS. V was trimmed by 6 bases and J by 5 bases, leaving 13 bases between them.

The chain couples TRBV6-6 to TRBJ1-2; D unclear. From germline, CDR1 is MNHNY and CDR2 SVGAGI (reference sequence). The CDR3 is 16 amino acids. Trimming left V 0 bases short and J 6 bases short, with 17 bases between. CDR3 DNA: TGTGCCAGCAGTTACTCGACTCCGAGTACTTTAAATGGCTACACCTTC. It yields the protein CASSYSTPSTLNGYTF.

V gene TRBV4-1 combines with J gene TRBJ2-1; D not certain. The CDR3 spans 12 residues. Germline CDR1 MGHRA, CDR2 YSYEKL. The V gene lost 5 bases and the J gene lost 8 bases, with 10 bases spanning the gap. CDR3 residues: CASSARMDEQFF. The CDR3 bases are TGCGCCAGCAGCGCTCGAATGGATGAGCAGTTCTTC.

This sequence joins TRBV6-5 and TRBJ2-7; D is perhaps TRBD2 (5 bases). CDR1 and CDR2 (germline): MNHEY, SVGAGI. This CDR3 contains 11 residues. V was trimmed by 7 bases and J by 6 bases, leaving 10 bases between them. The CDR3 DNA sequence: TGTGCCAGCACCTCCGGGGTCGAGCAGTACTTC. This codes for CASTSGVEQYF.

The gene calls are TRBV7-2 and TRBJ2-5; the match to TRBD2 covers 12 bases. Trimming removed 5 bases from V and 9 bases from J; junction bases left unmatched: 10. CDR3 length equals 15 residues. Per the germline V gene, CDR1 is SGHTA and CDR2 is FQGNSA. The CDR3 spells CASSPGLAGFYPQYF. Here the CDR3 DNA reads TGTGCCAGCAGCCCCGGACTAGCGGGGTTCTACCCCCAGTACTTC.

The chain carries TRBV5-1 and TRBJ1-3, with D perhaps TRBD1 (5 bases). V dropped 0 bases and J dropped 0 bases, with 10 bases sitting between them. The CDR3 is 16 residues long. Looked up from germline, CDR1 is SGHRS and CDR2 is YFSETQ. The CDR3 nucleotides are TGCGCCAGCAGCTTGGCCGGGACCAACTCTGGAAACACCATATATTTT. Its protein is CASSLAGTNSGNTIYF. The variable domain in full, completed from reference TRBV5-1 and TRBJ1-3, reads KAGVTQTPRYLIKTRGQQVTLSCSPISGHRSVSWYQQTPGQGLQFLFEYFSETQRNKGNFPGRFSGRQFSNSRSEMNVSTLELGDSALYLCASSLAGTNSGNTIYFGEGSWLTVV.

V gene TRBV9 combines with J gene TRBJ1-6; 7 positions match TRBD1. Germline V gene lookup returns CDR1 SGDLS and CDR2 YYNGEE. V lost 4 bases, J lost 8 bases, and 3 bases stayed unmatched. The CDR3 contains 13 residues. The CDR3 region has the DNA TGTGCCAGCAGCCCCCAGGGGGATTCACCCCTCCACTTT. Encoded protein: CASSPQGDSPLHF.

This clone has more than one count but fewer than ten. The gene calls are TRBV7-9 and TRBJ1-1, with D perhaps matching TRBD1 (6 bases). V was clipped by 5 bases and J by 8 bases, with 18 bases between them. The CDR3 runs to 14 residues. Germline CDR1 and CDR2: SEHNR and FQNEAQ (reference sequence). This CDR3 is CASSLGHSNEEAFF. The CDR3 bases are TGTGCCAGCAGCCTGGGACACTCGAACGAGGAAGCTTTCTTT.

The CDR3 DNA follows: TGCAGTGCCCGATCCAGTCGCGAGCAGTACTTC. Its protein product is CSARSSREQYF. The chain recombines TRBV20-1 with TRBJ2-7; unclear D gene. Trimming took 6 bases from V and 6 from J, leaving 12 bases between them. Per germline, CDR1 DFQATT and CDR2 SNEGSKA (reference sequence). This CDR3 has 11 amino acids.

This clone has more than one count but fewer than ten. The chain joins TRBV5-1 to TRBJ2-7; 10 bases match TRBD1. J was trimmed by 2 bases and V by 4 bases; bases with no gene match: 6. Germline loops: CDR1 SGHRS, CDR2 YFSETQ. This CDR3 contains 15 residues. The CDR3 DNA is TGCGCCAGCAGCAACACCGGGACAGGGGCCTACGAGCAGTACTTC. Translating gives CASSNTGTGAYEQYF.

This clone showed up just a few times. The DNA for the CDR3 is TGTGCCAGCTCACCGGACAGGATAAACGCGAACACTGAAGCTTTCTTT. It is translated as CASSPDRINANTEAFF. The rearrangement joins TRBV18 to TRBJ1-1; TRBD1 matches at 7 bases. The CDR3 is 16 amino acids. Germline V gene sequence: CDR1 KGHSH, CDR2 LQKENI. Unmatched junction bases numbered 8, after V lost 3 bases and J lost 1 base.

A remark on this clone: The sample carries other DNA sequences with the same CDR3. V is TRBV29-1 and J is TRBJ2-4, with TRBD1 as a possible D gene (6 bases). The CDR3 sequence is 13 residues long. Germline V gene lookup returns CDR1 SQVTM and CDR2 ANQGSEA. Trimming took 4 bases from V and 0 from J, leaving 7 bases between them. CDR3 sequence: CSVGGLAKNIQYF. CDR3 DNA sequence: TGCAGCGTTGGGGGGCTAGCCAAAAACATTCAGTACTTC.

This CDR3 reads CSAGGGDTNTGELFF. The CDR3 nucleotides read TGCAGCGCGGGCGGGGGGGACACGAACACCGGGGAGCTGTTTTTT. The V gene is TRBV29-1, the J gene TRBJ2-2; 9 bases match TRBD2. V dropped 7 bases and J dropped 0; count of bases not matched to a gene: 6. This CDR3 comprises 15 residues. Germline V CDR1 and CDR2: SQVTM, ANQGSEA.

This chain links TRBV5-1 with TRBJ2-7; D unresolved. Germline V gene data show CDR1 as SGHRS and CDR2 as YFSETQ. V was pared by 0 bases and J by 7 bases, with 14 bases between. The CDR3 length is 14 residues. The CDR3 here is CASSLGQDMLEQYF. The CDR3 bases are TGCGCCAGCAGCTTGGGTCAGGATATGTTGGAGCAGTACTTC. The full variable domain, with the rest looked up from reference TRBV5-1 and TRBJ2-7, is KAGVTQTPRYLIKTRGQQVTLSCSPISGHRSVSWYQQTPGQGLQFLFEYFSETQRNKGNFPGRFSGRQFSNSRSEMNVSTLELGDSALYLCASSLGQDMLEQYFGPGTRLTVT.

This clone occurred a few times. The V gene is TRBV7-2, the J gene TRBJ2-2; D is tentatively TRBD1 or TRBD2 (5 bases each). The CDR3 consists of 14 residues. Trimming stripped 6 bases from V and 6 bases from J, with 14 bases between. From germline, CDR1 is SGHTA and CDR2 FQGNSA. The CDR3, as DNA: TGTGCCAGCAGGCGCAATCAGGGAGCCGGGGAGCTGTTTTTT. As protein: CASRRNQGAGELFF.

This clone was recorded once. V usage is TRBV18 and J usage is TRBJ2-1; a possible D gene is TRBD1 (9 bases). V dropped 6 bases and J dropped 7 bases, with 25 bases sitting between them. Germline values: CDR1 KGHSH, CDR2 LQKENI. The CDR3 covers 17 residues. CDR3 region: CASSPLAGQGVENEQFF. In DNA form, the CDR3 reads TGTGCCAGCTCCCCTTTAGCGGGACAGGGTGTTGAGAATGAGCAGTTCTTC.

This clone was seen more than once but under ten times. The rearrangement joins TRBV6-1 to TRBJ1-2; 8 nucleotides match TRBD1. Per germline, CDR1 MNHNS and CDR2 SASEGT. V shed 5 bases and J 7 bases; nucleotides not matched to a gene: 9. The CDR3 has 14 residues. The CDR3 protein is CASSPQKDRAGYTF. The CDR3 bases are TGTGCCAGCAGTCCACAAAAGGACAGGGCTGGCTACACCTTC.

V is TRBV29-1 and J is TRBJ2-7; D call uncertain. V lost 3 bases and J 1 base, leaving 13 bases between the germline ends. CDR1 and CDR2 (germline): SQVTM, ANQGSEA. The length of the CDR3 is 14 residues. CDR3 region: CSVDGPTGSYEQYF. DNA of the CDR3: TGCAGCGTTGATGGTCCTACTGGGTCCTACGAGCAGTACTTC.

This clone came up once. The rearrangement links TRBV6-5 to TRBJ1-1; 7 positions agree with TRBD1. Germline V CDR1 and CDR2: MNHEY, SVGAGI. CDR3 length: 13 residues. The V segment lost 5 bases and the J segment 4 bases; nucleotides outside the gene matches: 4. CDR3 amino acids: CASSTGEGTEAFF. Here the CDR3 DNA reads TGTGCCAGCAGTACAGGGGAGGGCACTGAAGCTTTCTTT.

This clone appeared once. The CDR3 bases are TGTGCCAGCAGCGCTGTTCTTCTCGGGACAGCCTTTAACTATGGCTACACCTTC. It yields the protein CASSAVLLGTAFNYGYTF. The chain employs TRBV7-2 and TRBJ1-2, with TRBD1 identical over 7 bases. Unmatched junction bases numbered 16, after V lost 5 bases and J lost 1 base. The CDR3 has 18 residues. Germline lookup yields CDR1 SGHTA and CDR2 FQGNSA.